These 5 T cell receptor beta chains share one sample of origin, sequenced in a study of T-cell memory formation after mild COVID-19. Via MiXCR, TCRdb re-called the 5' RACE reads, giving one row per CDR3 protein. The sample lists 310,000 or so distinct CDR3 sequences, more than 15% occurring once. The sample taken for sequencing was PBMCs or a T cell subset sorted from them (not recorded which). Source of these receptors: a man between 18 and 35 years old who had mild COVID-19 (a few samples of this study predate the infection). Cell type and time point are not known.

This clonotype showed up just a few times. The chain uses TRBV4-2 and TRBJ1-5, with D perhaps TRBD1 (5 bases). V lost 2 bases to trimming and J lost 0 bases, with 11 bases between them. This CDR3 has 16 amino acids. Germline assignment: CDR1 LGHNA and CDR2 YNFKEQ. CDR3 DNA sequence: TGTGCCAGCAGCCAACGGGACGGTTATAGCAATCAGCCCCAGCATTTT. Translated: CASSQRDGYSNQPQHF.

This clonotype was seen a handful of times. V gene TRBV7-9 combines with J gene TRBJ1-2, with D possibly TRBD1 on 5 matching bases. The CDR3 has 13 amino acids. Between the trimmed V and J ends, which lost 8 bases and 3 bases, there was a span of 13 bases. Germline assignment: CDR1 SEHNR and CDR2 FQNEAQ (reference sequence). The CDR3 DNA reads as TGTGCCAGCCAACAGGAACTTGACTATGGCTACACCTTC. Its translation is CASQQELDYGYTF.

CDR3 protein: CASRTFRSNQPQHF. The CDR3 DNA is TGTGCCAGCAGGACTTTTAGGAGCAATCAGCCCCAGCATTTT. This chain joins TRBV27 and TRBJ1-5; D is unresolved. V lost 6 bases and J lost 1, with 10 bases in between. The CDR3 covers 14 residues. From germline, CDR1 is MNHEY and CDR2 SMNVEV (reference sequence).

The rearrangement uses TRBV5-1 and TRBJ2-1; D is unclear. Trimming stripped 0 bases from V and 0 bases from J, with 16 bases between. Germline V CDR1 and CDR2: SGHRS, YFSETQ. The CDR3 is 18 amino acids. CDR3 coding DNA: TGCGCCAGCAGCTTGGTGGTAATTTATGGTAGCTCCTACAATGAGCAGTTCTTC. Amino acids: CASSLVVIYGSSYNEQFF.

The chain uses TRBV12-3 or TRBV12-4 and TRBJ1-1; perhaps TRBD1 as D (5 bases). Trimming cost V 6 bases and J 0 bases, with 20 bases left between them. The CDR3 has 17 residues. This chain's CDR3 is CASSQIQGTFMNTEAFF. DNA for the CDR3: TGTGCCAGCAGCCAAATACAAGGGACGTTCATGAACACTGAAGCTTTCTTT.